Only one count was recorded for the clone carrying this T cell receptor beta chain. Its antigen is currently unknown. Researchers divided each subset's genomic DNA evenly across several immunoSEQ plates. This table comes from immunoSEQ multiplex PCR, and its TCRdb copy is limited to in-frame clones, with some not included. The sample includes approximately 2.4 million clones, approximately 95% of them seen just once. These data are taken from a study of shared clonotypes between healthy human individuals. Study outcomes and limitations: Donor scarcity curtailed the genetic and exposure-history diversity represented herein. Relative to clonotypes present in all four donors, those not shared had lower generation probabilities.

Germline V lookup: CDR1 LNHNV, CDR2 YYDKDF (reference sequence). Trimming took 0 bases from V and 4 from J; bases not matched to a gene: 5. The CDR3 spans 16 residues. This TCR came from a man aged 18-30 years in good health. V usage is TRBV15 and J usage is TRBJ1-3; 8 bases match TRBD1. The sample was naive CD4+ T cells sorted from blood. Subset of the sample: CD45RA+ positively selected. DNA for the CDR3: TGTGCCACCAGCAGAGAGGCCCCAGGGGGCGGAAACACCATATATTTT. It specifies CATSREAPGGGNTIYF.